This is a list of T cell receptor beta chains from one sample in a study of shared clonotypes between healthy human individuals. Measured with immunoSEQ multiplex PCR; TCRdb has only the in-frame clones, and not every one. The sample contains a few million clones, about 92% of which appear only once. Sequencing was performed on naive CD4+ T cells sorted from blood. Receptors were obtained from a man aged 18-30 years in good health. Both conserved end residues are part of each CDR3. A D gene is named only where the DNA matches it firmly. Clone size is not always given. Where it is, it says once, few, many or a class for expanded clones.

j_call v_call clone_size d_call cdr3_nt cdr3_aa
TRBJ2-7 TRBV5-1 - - TGCGCCAGCAGCTTGGGAGCGGCAACGTTAGAGCAGTACTTC CASSLGAATLEQYF
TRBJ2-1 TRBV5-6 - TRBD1 TGTGCCAGCAGCCCGGACAGGGTATCCTACAATGAGCAGTTCTTC CASSPDRVSYNEQFF
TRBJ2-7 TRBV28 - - TGTGCCAGCAGAAACAACTACGAGCAGTACTTC CASRNNYEQYF
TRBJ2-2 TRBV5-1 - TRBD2 TGCGCCAGCAGCCAAGGGACTAGCCCCGGGGAGCTGTTTTTT CASSQGTSPGELFF
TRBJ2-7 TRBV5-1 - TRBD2 TGCGCCAGCAGCGCCCTGAATAGCGGGATTTCATACGAGCAGTACTTC CASSALNSGISYEQYF
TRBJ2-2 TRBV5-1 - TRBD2 TGCGCCAGCAGCCAGGGACTAGCTGGGAGGACCGGGGAGCTGTTTTTT CASSQGLAGRTGELFF
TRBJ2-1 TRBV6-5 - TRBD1 TGTGCCAGCAGTTACAATAGGGGGCAGGGGGCCATGTTCTTC CASSYNRGQGAMFF
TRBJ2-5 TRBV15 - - TGTGCCACCAGCAGAGGAGGGGGGCAGGAGACCCAGTACTTC CATSRGGGQETQYF
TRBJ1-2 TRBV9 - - TGTGCCAGCAGCGCCGACCCCGGTGCAGCCCACTATGGCTACACCTTC CASSADPGAAHYGYTF
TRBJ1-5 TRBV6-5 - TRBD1 TGTGCCAGCAGTCCGGACAGGGCTCAGCCCCAGCATTTT CASSPDRAQPQHF
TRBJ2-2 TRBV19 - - TGTGCCAGTACCCTCGTTTCTGGTTTCACCGGGGAGCTGTTTTTT CASTLVSGFTGELFF
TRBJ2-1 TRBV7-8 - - TGTGCCAGCAGCCCCCGGGACCGCTCCTACAATGAGCAGTTCTTC CASSPRDRSYNEQFF
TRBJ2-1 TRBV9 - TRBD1 TGTGCCAGCAGCACAACGGGACAGGTCTACAATGAGCAGTTCTTC CASSTTGQVYNEQFF
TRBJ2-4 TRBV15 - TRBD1 TGTGCCACCGCCGTAGGGGACAGTCTTCCGAACATTCAGTACTTC CATAVGDSLPNIQYF
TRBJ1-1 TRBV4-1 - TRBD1 TGCGCCAGCACCCGGGACAGGGGTTACGCTGAAGCTTTCTTT CASTRDRGYAEAFF
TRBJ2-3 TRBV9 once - TGTGCCAGCAGCCCCCGTGGACTCGGAGACACAGATACGCAGTATTTT CASSPRGLGDTDTQYF
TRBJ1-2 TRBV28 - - TGTGCCAGCAGTTTACATGGGAACTATGGCTACACCTTC CASSLHGNYGYTF
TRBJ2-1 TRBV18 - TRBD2 TGTGCCAGCTCACCACCGTACGGACTAGCGGAGTCGGTAAATGAGCAGTTCTTC CASSPPYGLAESVNEQFF
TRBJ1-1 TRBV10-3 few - TGTGCCATCAGTAAAGACAGTGGGGAAGCTTTCTTT CAISKDSGEAFF
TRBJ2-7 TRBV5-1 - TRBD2 TGCGCCAGCAGCTTGAACCTAGCGGGGGGCGAGCAGTACTTC CASSLNLAGGEQYF